These 31 T cell receptor beta chains were all obtained from the same sample, sequenced in a study of a mutant IDH1 vaccine in newly diagnosed glioma. TCRdb's copy holds only in-frame clones and misses some; the assay was immunoSEQ multiplex PCR. The sample holds about 94,000 clones; over 85% are singletons and the top ten take roughly 0.78%. Noted time point: week 47, end of study. Every vaccine dose comprised 300 ug of mutant IDH1 20-mer peptide plus topical imiquimod. These receptors have no known antigen. The sequencing used PBMCs, collected from a glioma patient whose treatment included an IDH1 peptide vaccine. These receptor sequences come from a woman between 50 and 59 years old with glioma.

The gene calls are TRBV11-2 and TRBJ1-4; no clear D gene. The V and J ends lost 3 bases and 10 bases respectively, with 9 bases between them. The CDR3 totals 12 residues. CDR1 and CDR2 from the germline V gene are SGHAT and FQNNGV. The CDR3 reads CASSFMRGKLFF. The CDR3 DNA sequence: TGTGCCAGCAGCTTCATGAGAGGAAAACTGTTTTTT.

The chain employs TRBV4-1 and TRBJ2-2; weak D call: TRBD1 (5 bases). CDR1 and CDR2 (germline): MGHRA, YSYEKL. Trimming removed 5 bases from V and 2 bases from J, with 9 bases in between. The CDR3 contains 14 residues. The CDR3 sequence is CASSVGPNTGELFF. The DNA of the CDR3 is TGCGCCAGCAGCGTGGGGCCTAACACCGGGGAGCTGTTTTTT.

The rearrangement uses TRBV5-4 and TRBJ1-1, with 7 bases lining up with TRBD1. The junction had 7 bases not matched to a gene; V was cut back by 4 bases and J by 4 bases. Germline V CDR1 and CDR2: SGHNT, YYREEE (reference sequence). CDR3 length: 14 residues. The CDR3 protein is CASSRDSSGTEAFF. The CDR3 DNA follows: TGTGCCAGCAGCAGGGACAGTTCGGGCACTGAAGCTTTCTTT. Based on the CDR3 plus reference TRBV5-4 and TRBJ1-1, the full variable domain is ETGVTQSPTHLIKTRGQQVTLRCSSQSGHNTVSWYQQALGQGPQFIFQYYREEENGRGNFPPRFSGLQFPNYSSELNVNALELDDSALYLCASSRDSSGTEAFFGQGTRLTVV.

As concerns this clone: One end of the junction varies from germline; a read error may be responsible. For the CDR3, the DNA is TGCGCCAGCAGTCAATCGGAGGGCAGTGTCGCTTTT. Translated: CASSQSEGSVAF. V is TRBV23-1 and J is TRBJ1-4, with D unclear. TRBV23-1 is filed as an ORF, its function uncertain. The CDR3 covers 12 residues.

The chain carries TRBV9 and TRBJ1-2; D is undetermined. CDR3 length equals 14 residues. CDR1 SGDLS and CDR2 YYNGEE come from the germline V gene. V was clipped by 0 bases and J by 7 bases, with 13 bases between them. The CDR3 region has the DNA TGTGCCAGCAGCGTAGGGGTCGAGAAGGGTGGCTACACCTTC. This codes for CASSVGVEKGGYTF.

This clone was detected once. The chain employs TRBV15 and TRBJ2-5; D remains ambiguous. The closer fit of TRBJ2-7 to the DNA end suggests the J call may be wrong. CDR3 length equals 16 residues. The V gene's germline CDR1 is LNHNV and CDR2 YYDKDF (reference sequence). CDR3 DNA: TGTGCCACCAGCAGAGGCGATTGGGGTACGGCCTACGAGCAGTACTTC. Translating it yields CATSRGDWGTAYEQYF.

The chain is built from TRBV28 and TRBJ2-5; 15 bases match TRBD2. Per the germline V gene, CDR1 is MDHEN and CDR2 is SYDVKM. This CDR3 is 17 amino acids long. After removal of 2 bases from V and 2 bases from J, the junction contained 3 bases not matched to a gene. The CDR3 protein is CASSLIGLAGGQETQYF. The CDR3 DNA reads as TGTGCCAGCAGTTTAATCGGACTAGCGGGAGGGCAAGAGACCCAGTACTTC.

The chain recombines TRBV20-1 with TRBJ1-1; D ambiguous. V lost 5 bases, J lost 2 bases, and 6 bases lay in between. The CDR3 is 11 amino acids. The germline CDR1 and CDR2 sequences are DFQATT and SNEGSKA (reference sequence). The chain's CDR3 is CSAEGNTEAFF. The CDR3 DNA follows: TGCAGTGCTGAGGGTAACACTGAAGCTTTCTTT.

This clone was picked up one time. V and J are TRBV30 and TRBJ2-5; D ambiguous. CDR3 size: 14 residues. V dropped 2 bases and J dropped 1 base, with 11 bases sitting between them. In germline, CDR1 is GTSNPN, CDR2 SVGIG (reference sequence). Written as DNA, the CDR3 is TGTGCCTGGAGTAGGAGTCGTATCCAAGAGACCCAGTACTTC. Translated: CAWSRSRIQETQYF.

CDR3 residues: CASSESGGSGNEQFF. CDR3 nucleotides: TGCGCCAGCAGTGAGTCGGGCGGGAGCGGGAATGAGCAGTTCTTC. V usage is TRBV10-2 and J usage is TRBJ2-1; 7 nucleotides line up with TRBD2. Germline assignment: CDR1 WSHSY and CDR2 SAAADI. V dropped 0 bases and J dropped 7; count of bases not matched to a gene: 6. This CDR3 contains 15 residues.

The genes are TRBV10-3 and TRBJ2-7; perhaps TRBD1 as D (5 bases). V was shortened by 8 bases and J by 3 bases, with 17 bases between the two germline ends. Germline loops: CDR1 ENHRY, CDR2 SYGVKD. This CDR3 contains 14 residues. CDR3 sequence: CAIGLAGKNYEQYF. CDR3 bases: TGTGCCATCGGCTTGGCAGGGAAAAACTACGAGCAGTACTTC.

The chain carries TRBV19 and TRBJ2-5, with a possible D match to TRBD1 (6 bases). The V gene lost 7 bases and the J gene lost 4 bases, with 13 bases spanning the gap. CDR1 and CDR2 from the germline V gene are LNHDA and SQIVND (reference sequence). The CDR3 runs to 13 residues. The chain's CDR3 is CASTMRGGETQYF. The CDR3 DNA is TGTGCCAGTACAATGAGAGGGGGAGAGACCCAGTACTTC.

The rearrangement joins TRBV14 to TRBJ1-2; D possibly corresponds to TRBD1 (6 bases). The CDR3 has 17 residues. Germline-derived CDR1 and CDR2 are SGHDN and FVKESK. Trimming pared 3 bases from V and 4 bases from J, leaving 21 bases between. The CDR3 DNA reads as TGTGCCAGCAGCCACGCGGGCCGGGGGGCGCGGGGCTATGGCTACACCTTC. Translated: CASSHAGRGARGYGYTF.

J is TRBJ2-1 and V is TRBV20-1; D unresolved. V lost 6 bases and J 3 bases, leaving 3 bases between the germline ends. Germline V lookup: CDR1 DFQATT, CDR2 SNEGSKA (reference sequence). This CDR3 is 10 amino acids long. CDR3 region: CSAYYNEQFF. The CDR3 DNA sequence: TGCAGTGCCTACTACAATGAGCAGTTCTTC.

This chain connects TRBV5-1 to TRBJ2-5; 8 bases line up with TRBD1. The ends lost 2 bases at V and 3 bases at J; junction bases unmatched: 6. Germline CDR1 SGHRS, CDR2 YFSETQ. This CDR3 has 15 amino acids. The CDR3 loop reads CASSFQGAGKETQYF. As DNA, the CDR3 is TGCGCCAGCAGCTTTCAGGGGGCGGGAAAAGAGACCCAGTACTTC.

CDR3 in DNA: TGCAGCGTCAATGGAGGGAGGGAGACCCAGTACTTC. It specifies CSVNGGRETQYF. This chain uses TRBV29-1 with TRBJ2-5; TRBD2 might be the D (6 bases). CDR3 length: 12 amino acids. Germline V CDR1 and CDR2: SQVTM, ANQGSEA. V was clipped by 6 bases and J by 5 bases, with 13 bases between them.

The gene calls are TRBV10-3 and TRBJ2-7; TRBD1 aligns across 9 bases. The germline CDR1 and CDR2 sequences are ENHRY and SYGVKD. Trimming at V came to 11 bases and at J to 5 bases, leaving 10 bases not matched to a gene. This CDR3 is built from 13 residues. This chain's CDR3 is CAVRDREFNEQYF. The CDR3 nucleotides read TGTGCCGTCCGGGACAGGGAATTTAACGAGCAGTACTTC.

The CDR3 DNA is TGTGCCAGCAGCGACGCGGGCGCAGATACGCAGTATTTT. Protein: CASSDAGADTQYF. The V gene is TRBV5-4, the J gene TRBJ2-3, with D possibly being TRBD2 (5 bases). The CDR3 loop spans 13 amino acids. The germline gives CDR1 SGHNT, CDR2 YYREEE (reference sequence). The V end was cut by 4 bases, the J end by 4 bases, with 10 bases between.

The J gene is TRBJ2-2, the V gene TRBV28; TRBD2 aligns across 10 bases. Germline CDR1 is MDHEN and CDR2 is SYDVKM. The J segment lost 4 bases and the V segment lost 7 bases, leaving 15 bases of the junction unmatched. The CDR3 is 18 residues long. CDR3 residues: CASTPTRGTSEGTGELFF. The CDR3 DNA is TGTGCCAGCACCCCTACCCGGGGGACTAGCGAGGGCACCGGGGAGCTGTTTTTT.

The chain is built from TRBV2 and TRBJ1-5; 7 bases agree with TRBD1. Losses at the gene ends were 7 bases for V and 6 bases for J; bases not matched to a gene: 9. CDR1 is SNHLY and CDR2 is FYNNEI in the germline V gene. The CDR3 runs 14 residues. The DNA for the CDR3 is TGTGCCAGCACCAGACAGGGCGGAGGTCAGCCCCAGCATTTT. This translates into CASTRQGGGQPQHF.

The chain combines TRBV6-1 with TRBJ2-7; D is perhaps TRBD1 or TRBD2 (5 bases each). Germline CDR1 and CDR2: MNHNS and SASEGT. Trimming stripped 4 bases from V and 3 bases from J, with 10 bases between. CDR3 length: 13 amino acids. DNA for the CDR3: TGTGCCAGCAGTGCCCGAGGGGTCTACGAGCAGTACTTC. It codes for CASSARGVYEQYF.

This chain connects TRBV7-9 to TRBJ2-4; TRBD1 agrees at 11 bases. V trimming: 5 bases; J trimming: 6 bases; junction bases outside the gene matches: 3. The CDR3 loop spans 14 amino acids. Germline assignment: CDR1 SEHNR and CDR2 FQNEAQ (reference sequence). For the CDR3, the DNA is TGTGCCAGCAGCCCCGGGACAGGGGGAAACATTCAGTACTTC. It yields the protein CASSPGTGGNIQYF. The whole variable domain, filled in from reference TRBV7-9 and TRBJ2-4, reads DTGVSQNPRHKITKRGQNVTFRCDPISEHNRLYWYRQTLGQGPEFLTYFQNEAQLEKSRLLSDRFSAERPKGSFSTLEIQRTEQGDSAMYLCASSPGTGGNIQYFGAGTRLSVL.

This chain uses TRBV7-8 with TRBJ2-5, with 13 bases identical to TRBD2. V was pared by 5 bases and J by 4 bases, with 10 bases of the junction left unmatched. Germline loops: CDR1 SGHVS, CDR2 FQNEAQ. The CDR3 has 17 residues. CDR3 sequence (DNA): TGTGCCAGCAGCCACGGCGGTGGACTAGCGGGAGTAGAGACCCAGTACTTC. Its translation: CASSHGGGLAGVETQYF. Filled out from reference TRBV7-8 and TRBJ2-5, the complete variable domain reads GAGVSQSPRYKVAKRGQDVALRCDPISGHVSLFWYQQALGQGPEFLTYFQNEAQLDKSGLPSDRFFAERPEGSVSTLKIQRTQQEDSAVYLCASSHGGGLAGVETQYFGPGTRLLVL.

The rearrangement joins TRBV28 to TRBJ1-5; D remains unclear. The germline V gene encodes CDR1 MDHEN and CDR2 SYDVKM. There are 18 residues in the CDR3. V lost 3 bases, J lost 0 bases, and 18 bases lay in between. The CDR3 reads CASSFSGNYWDSNQPQHF. The CDR3 coding sequence is TGTGCCAGCAGTTTTTCCGGGAATTACTGGGATAGCAATCAGCCCCAGCATTTT.

CDR3 sequence reads: CASSLGVGSNYGYTF. The CDR3 nucleotides are TGTGCCAGCAGCTTAGGGGTCGGTTCTAACTATGGCTACACCTTC. V is TRBV7-9 and J is TRBJ1-2; D gene ambiguous. Per germline, CDR1 SEHNR and CDR2 FQNEAQ (reference sequence). V dropped 1 base and J dropped 0 bases, with 9 bases sitting between them. This CDR3 is 15 amino acids long. The variable domain in full, completed from reference TRBV7-9 and TRBJ1-2, reads DTGVSQNPRHKITKRGQNVTFRCDPISEHNRLYWYRQTLGQGPEFLTYFQNEAQLEKSRLLSDRFSAERPKGSFSTLEIQRTEQGDSAMYLCASSLGVGSNYGYTFGSGTRLTVV.

The rearrangement links TRBV27 to TRBJ2-6, with a tentative D call TRBD2 (6 bases). CDR1 is MNHEY and CDR2 is SMNVEV in the germline V gene (reference sequence). Trimming left V 3 bases short and J 1 base short, with 7 bases between. This CDR3 is 15 amino acids long. Written as DNA, the CDR3 is TGTGCCAGCAGTTTTGGGACTTCTGGGGCCAACGTCCTGACTTTC. Translated: CASSFGTSGANVLTF.

The chain has TRBV19 and TRBJ2-3, with TRBD1 identical over 8 bases. The germline gives CDR1 LNHDA, CDR2 SQIVND (reference sequence). This CDR3 region has 16 residues. J was trimmed by 2 bases and V by 7 bases; bases with no gene match: 11. The CDR3 coding sequence is TGTGCCAGTACCTCCCCGGGACAGGCTCCCACAGATACGCAGTATTTT. It is translated as CASTSPGQAPTDTQYF.

The chain combines TRBV7-2 with TRBJ2-3, with 9 bases matching TRBD2. V lost 3 bases, J lost 6 bases, and 10 bases stayed unmatched. Germline values: CDR1 SGHTA, CDR2 FQGNSA. CDR3 length: 16 residues. The CDR3 DNA sequence: TGTGCCAGCAGCTTTTTCGGTGCGGGAGGGAAGGATACGCAGTATTTT. This gives the protein CASSFFGAGGKDTQYF.

The chain carries TRBV6-1 and TRBJ2-7; D ambiguous. The CDR3 is made up of 13 amino acids. The germline V and J ends were trimmed by 2 bases and 2 bases, with 7 bases remaining between them. Germline V gives CDR1 MNHNS, CDR2 SASEGT. CDR3 nucleotide sequence: TGTGCCAGCAGTGAAATGGGGACCTACGAGCAGTACTTC. Its protein is CASSEMGTYEQYF.

The chain recombines TRBV18 with TRBJ2-5, with TRBD2 identical over 8 bases. V gave up 0 bases and J gave up 4 bases; unmatched junction bases: 4. The CDR3 has 15 residues. Germline V gene sequence: CDR1 KGHSH, CDR2 LQKENI. CDR3 amino acids: CASSPPNLAGETQYF. CDR3 bases: TGTGCCAGCTCACCACCGAACCTAGCGGGAGAGACCCAGTACTTC.

J is TRBJ2-3 and V is TRBV28; the match to TRBD2 covers 8 bases. Germline assignment: CDR1 MDHEN and CDR2 SYDVKM. V was clipped by 7 bases and J by 2 bases; unmatched bases: 11. The CDR3 is 16 amino acids. CDR3 amino acids: CASKGFGRVNTDTQYF. The CDR3 bases are TGTGCCAGCAAAGGGTTCGGGAGGGTTAACACAGATACGCAGTATTTT.